Listed below are T cell receptor beta chains from one sample, sequenced in a study of Ad26.COV2.S vaccination and SARS-CoV-2 variants. This table comes from immunoSEQ multiplex PCR, and its TCRdb copy is limited to in-frame clones, with some not included. The sample holds around 300,000 clones; 86% are singletons and the top ten take approximately 12%. Source: peripheral blood, taken in a trial of Ad26.COV2.S vaccine versus placebo. The receptors derive from a person aged 18-60 years who received the Ad26.COV2.S COVID-19 vaccine or a placebo. Each CDR3 is given with its conserved first and last residue. The order of the fields is V gene, D gene, clone size, J gene, CDR3 protein, CDR3 DNA. A D gene is named only where the DNA matches it firmly. A clone size is listed for some rows: how often the clone was seen (once, few, many), or a class if it is expanded.

v_call: TRBV10-3; d_call: NA; clone_size: NA; j_call: TRBJ2-2; cdr3_aa: CAITGGQTLNTGELFF; cdr3_nt: TGTGCCATTACCGGCGGGCAGACTCTGAACACCGGGGAGCTGTTTTTT
v_call: TRBV6-5; d_call: TRBD2; clone_size: NA; j_call: TRBJ2-5; cdr3_aa: CASSLAGGQETQYF; cdr3_nt: TGTGCCAGCAGTTTAGCGGGGGGCCAAGAGACCCAGTACTTC
v_call: TRBV28; d_call: NA; clone_size: few; j_call: TRBJ1-2; cdr3_aa: CASSLEYVRGYTF; cdr3_nt: TGTGCCAGCAGTTTAGAGTACGTTCGTGGCTACACCTTC
v_call: TRBV4-2; d_call: NA; clone_size: NA; j_call: TRBJ1-2; cdr3_aa: CASSQALDGSTYGYTF; cdr3_nt: TGTGCCAGCAGCCAAGCATTAGACGGCAGTACTTATGGCTACACCTTC
v_call: TRBV5-1; d_call: NA; clone_size: once; j_call: TRBJ1-4; cdr3_aa: CASSLAGTDEKLFF; cdr3_nt: TGCGCCAGCAGCTTGGCCGGGACGGATGAAAAACTGTTTTTT
v_call: TRBV27; d_call: NA; clone_size: NA; j_call: TRBJ1-4; cdr3_aa: CASRDRIGEKLFF; cdr3_nt: TGTGCCAGCAGAGACAGGATTGGGGAAAAACTGTTTTTT
v_call: TRBV5-8; d_call: NA; clone_size: NA; j_call: TRBJ1-5; cdr3_aa: CASIGGPGGNQPQHF; cdr3_nt: TGTGCCAGCATAGGCGGGCCGGGAGGCAATCAGCCCCAGCATTTT
v_call: TRBV6-6; d_call: NA; clone_size: NA; j_call: TRBJ2-5; cdr3_aa: CATAGASSETQYF; cdr3_nt: TGTGCCACAGCAGGGGCTAGTAGTGAGACCCAGTACTTC
v_call: TRBV5-1; d_call: NA; clone_size: NA; j_call: TRBJ2-3; cdr3_aa: CASSLPLAGEDTQYF; cdr3_nt: TGCGCCAGCAGCTTGCCCCTCGCAGGGGAAGATACGCAGTATTTT
v_call: TRBV7-2; d_call: NA; clone_size: NA; j_call: TRBJ1-1; cdr3_aa: CASSLDRFTEAFF; cdr3_nt: TGTGCCAGCAGCTTAGACAGATTCACTGAAGCTTTCTTT
v_call: TRBV5-6; d_call: NA; clone_size: NA; j_call: TRBJ2-4; cdr3_aa: CASSSSISADIQYF; cdr3_nt: TGTGCCAGCAGTTCCTCTATTTCGGCCGACATTCAGTACTTC
v_call: TRBV27; d_call: TRBD1; clone_size: NA; j_call: TRBJ1-1; cdr3_aa: CASSGQGRNTEAFF; cdr3_nt: TGTGCCAGCAGCGGACAGGGGAGGAACACTGAAGCTTTCTTT
v_call: TRBV19; d_call: NA; clone_size: many; j_call: TRBJ2-6; cdr3_aa: CASSIYAGSGANVLTF; cdr3_nt: TGTGCCAGTAGTATATACGCAGGGTCTGGGGCCAACGTCCTGACTTTC
v_call: TRBV10-3; d_call: TRBD1; clone_size: NA; j_call: TRBJ1-1; cdr3_aa: CAISDGTVEAFF; cdr3_nt: TGTGCCATCAGTGATGGGACAGTTGAAGCTTTCTTT